This T cell receptor beta chain originates from a study of graft-versus-host responses after intestinal transplantation. Study-level information: Transplants given to recipients were multivisceral, liver-intestinal, or isolated intestinal. Every transplant recipient was induced with anti-thymocyte globulin, then maintained on tacrolimus and steroids for 2 to 3 years.

Study-level results: Allografts of patients with graft-donor T cell macrochimerism showed high graft-versus-host to host-versus-graft clone ratios. In recipient marrow, GvH clones were found, and some appeared first in ileum or blood.

Points on this clone: Antigen: not known.

Trimming cost V 1 base and J 8 bases, with 8 bases left between them. The CDR3 contains 13 residues. CDR1 is SEHNR and CDR2 is FQNEAQ in the germline V gene (reference sequence). Sequenced by immunoSEQ multiplex PCR; TCRdb stores in-frame clones only, minus some. The sample lists about 85,000 clones, roughly 90% seen once, with 7.6% in the top ten. This clonotype was sampled from a human donor who was the organ donor for an intestinal transplant. The chain employs TRBV7-9 and TRBJ1-4; D is uncertain. Here the sequenced sample was unstimulated CD8+ T cells sorted from spleen or lymph node cells, taken before transplant. The CDR3 spells CASSLVGEEKLFF. CDR3 nucleotide sequence: TGTGCCAGCAGCTTAGTGGGTGAAGAAAAACTGTTTTTT.